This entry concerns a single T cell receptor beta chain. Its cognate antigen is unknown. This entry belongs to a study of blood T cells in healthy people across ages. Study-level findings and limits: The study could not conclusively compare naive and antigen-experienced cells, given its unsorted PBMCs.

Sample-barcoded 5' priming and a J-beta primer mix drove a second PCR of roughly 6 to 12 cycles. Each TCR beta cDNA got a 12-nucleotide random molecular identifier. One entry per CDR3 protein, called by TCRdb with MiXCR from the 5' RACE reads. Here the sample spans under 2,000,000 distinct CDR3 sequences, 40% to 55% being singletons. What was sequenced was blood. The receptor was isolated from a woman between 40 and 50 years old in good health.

The CDR3 DNA sequence: TGTGCCAGCACCCAGGGGACTAGCGGGGTCGGCGAGCAGTTCTTC. Its translation is CASTQGTSGVGEQFF. V and J are TRBV12-3 or TRBV12-4 and TRBJ2-1, with 13 bases lining up with TRBD2. CDR3 size: 15 residues. The junction had 10 bases not matched to a gene; V was cut back by 7 bases and J by 10 bases.